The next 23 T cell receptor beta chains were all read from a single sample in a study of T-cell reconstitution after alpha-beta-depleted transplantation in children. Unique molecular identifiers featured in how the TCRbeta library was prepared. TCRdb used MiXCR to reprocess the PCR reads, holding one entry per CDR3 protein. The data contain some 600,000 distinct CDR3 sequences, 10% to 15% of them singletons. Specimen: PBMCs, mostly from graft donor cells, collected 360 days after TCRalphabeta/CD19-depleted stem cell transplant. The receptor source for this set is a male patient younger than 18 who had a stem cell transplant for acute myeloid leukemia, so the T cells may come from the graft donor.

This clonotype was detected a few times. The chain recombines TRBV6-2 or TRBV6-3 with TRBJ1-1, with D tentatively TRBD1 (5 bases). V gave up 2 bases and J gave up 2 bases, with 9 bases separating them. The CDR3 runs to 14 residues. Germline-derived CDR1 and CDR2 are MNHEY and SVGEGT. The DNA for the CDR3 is TGTGCCAGCAGTTACGCGACAGATAACACTGAAGCTTTCTTT. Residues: CASSYATDNTEAFF.

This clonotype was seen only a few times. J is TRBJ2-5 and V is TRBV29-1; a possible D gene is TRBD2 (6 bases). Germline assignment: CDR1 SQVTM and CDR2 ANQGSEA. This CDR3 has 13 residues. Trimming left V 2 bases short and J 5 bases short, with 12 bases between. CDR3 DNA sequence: TGCAGCGTTGAACAGATTGGGGGGGAGACCCAGTACTTC. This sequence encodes CSVEQIGGETQYF.

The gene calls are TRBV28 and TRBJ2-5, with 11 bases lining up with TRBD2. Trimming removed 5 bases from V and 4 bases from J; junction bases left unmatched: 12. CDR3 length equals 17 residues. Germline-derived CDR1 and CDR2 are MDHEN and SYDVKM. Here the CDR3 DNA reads TGTGCCAGCAGTCAACGATTTAGCGGGAGGGTAGGAGAGACCCAGTACTTC. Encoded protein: CASSQRFSGRVGETQYF.

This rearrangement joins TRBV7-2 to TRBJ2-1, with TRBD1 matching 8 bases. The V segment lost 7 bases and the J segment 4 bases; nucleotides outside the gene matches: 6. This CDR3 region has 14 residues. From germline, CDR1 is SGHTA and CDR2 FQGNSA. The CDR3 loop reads CASTRGRAYNEQFF. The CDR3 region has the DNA TGTGCCAGCACCAGGGGGCGGGCATACAATGAGCAGTTCTTC.

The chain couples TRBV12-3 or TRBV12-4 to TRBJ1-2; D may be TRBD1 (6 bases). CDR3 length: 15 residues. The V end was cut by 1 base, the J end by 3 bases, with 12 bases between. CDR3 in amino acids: CASSLGAGVDYGYTF. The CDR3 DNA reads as TGTGCCAGCAGTTTAGGGGCAGGGGTTGACTATGGCTACACCTTC.

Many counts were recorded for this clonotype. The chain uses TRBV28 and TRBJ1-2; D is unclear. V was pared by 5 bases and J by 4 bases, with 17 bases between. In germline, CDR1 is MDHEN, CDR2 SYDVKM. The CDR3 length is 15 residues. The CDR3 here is CASSPEDPGSYGYTF. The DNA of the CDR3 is TGTGCCAGCAGTCCCGAGGACCCCGGTAGCTATGGCTACACCTTC.

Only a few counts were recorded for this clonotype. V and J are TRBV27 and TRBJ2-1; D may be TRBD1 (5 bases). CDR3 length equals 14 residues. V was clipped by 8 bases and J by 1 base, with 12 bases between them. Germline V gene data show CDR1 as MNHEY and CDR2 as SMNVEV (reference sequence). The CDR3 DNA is TGTGCCAGCCTCCCCCCAGGGTCCTACAATGAGCAGTTCTTC. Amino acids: CASLPPGSYNEQFF.

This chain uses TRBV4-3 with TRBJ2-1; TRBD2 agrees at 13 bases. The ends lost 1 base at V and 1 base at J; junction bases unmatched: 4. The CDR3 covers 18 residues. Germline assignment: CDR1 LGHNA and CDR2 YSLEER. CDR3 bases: TGCGCCAGCAGCCAAGGACTAGCGGGAGGTAAATCCTACAATGAGCAGTTCTTC. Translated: CASSQGLAGGKSYNEQFF.

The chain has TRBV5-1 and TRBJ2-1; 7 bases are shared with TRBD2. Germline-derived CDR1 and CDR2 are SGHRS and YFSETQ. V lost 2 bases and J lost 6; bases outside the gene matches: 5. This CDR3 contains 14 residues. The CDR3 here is CASSFGTTLNEQFF. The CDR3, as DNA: TGCGCCAGCAGCTTTGGGACTACACTCAATGAGCAGTTCTTC.

The CDR3 sequence is CASSSPSGRDSYEQYF. DNA of the CDR3: TGTGCCAGCAGCTCCCCTAGCGGGAGGGACTCCTACGAGCAGTACTTC. The chain employs TRBV7-8 and TRBJ2-7; 12 bases map to TRBD2. CDR1 and CDR2 from the germline V gene are SGHVS and FQNEAQ. The trim removed 4 bases at V and 0 bases at J, leaving 4 bases unmatched. The CDR3 runs 16 residues.

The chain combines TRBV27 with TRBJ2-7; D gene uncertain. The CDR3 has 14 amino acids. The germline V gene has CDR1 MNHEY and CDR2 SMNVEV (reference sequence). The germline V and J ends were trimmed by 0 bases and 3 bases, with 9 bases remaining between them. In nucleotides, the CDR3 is TGTGCCAGCAGTTTATCGGGCCACTTCTACGAGCAGTACTTC. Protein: CASSLSGHFYEQYF.

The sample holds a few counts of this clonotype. DNA for the CDR3: TGCAGCGTTGAAGACCGACTAGCGTTGGATAATGAGCAGTTCTTC. Encoded protein: CSVEDRLALDNEQFF. This chain uses TRBV29-1 with TRBJ2-1, with TRBD2 matching over 8 bases. The CDR3 spans 15 residues. V lost 0 bases, J lost 7 bases, and 8 bases stayed unmatched. Germline-derived CDR1 and CDR2 are SQVTM and ANQGSEA.

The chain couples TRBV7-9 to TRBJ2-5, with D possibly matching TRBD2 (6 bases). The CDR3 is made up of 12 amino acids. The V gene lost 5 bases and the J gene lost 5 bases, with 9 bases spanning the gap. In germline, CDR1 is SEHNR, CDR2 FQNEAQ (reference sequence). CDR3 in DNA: TGTGCCAGCAGCCCGGACTATGAGACCCAGTACTTC. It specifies CASSPDYETQYF.

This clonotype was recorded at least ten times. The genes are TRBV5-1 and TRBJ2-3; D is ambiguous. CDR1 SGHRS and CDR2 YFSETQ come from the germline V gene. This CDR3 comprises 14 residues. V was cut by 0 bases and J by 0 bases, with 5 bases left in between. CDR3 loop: CASSLVQSTDTQYF. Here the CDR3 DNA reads TGCGCCAGCAGCTTGGTACAGAGCACAGATACGCAGTATTTT.

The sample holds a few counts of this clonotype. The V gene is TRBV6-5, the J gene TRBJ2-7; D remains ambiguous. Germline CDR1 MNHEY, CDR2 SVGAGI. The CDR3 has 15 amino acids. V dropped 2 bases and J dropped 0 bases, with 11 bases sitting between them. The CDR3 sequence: CASSYALLSSYEQYF. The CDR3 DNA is TGTGCCAGCAGTTACGCCCTTCTCAGCTCCTACGAGCAGTACTTC.

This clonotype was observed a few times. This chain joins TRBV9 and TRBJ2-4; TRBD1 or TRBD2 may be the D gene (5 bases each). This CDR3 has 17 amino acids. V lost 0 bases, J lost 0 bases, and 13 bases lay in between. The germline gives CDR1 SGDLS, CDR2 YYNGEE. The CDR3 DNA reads TGTGCCAGCAGCGTAGGGGGGACGCTCGGAGCCAAAAACATTCAGTACTTC. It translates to CASSVGGTLGAKNIQYF. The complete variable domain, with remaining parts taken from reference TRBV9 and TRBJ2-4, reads DSGVTQTPKHLITATGQRVTLRCSPRSGDLSVYWYQQSLDQGLQFLIQYYNGEERAKGNILERFSAQQFPDLHSELNLSSLELGDSALYFCASSVGGTLGAKNIQYFGAGTRLSVL.

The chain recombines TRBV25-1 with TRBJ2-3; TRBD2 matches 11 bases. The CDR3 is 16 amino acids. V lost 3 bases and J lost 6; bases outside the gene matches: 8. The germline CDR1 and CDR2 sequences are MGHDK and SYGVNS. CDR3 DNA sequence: TGTGCCAGCAGTGAGACCACTAGCGGGAGATGGGATACGCAGTATTTT. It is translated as CASSETTSGRWDTQYF.

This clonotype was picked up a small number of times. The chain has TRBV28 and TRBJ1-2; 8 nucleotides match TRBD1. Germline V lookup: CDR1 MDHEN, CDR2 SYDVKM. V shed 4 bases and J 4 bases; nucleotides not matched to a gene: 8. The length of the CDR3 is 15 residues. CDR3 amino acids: CASSSPRQGAYGYTF. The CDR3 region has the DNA TGTGCCAGCAGTTCCCCTCGGCAGGGGGCCTATGGCTACACCTTC.

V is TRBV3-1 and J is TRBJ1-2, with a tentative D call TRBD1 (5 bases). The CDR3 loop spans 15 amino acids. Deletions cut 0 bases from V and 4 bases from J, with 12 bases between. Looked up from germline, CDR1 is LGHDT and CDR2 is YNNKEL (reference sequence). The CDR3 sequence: CASSQDHRISYGYTF. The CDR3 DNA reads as TGTGCCAGCAGCCAAGATCACAGGATCAGCTATGGCTACACCTTC.

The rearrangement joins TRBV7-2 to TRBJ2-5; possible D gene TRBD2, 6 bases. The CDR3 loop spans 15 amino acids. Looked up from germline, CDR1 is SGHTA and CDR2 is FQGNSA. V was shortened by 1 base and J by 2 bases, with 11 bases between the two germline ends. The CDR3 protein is CASSLGGLLQETQYF. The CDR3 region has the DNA TGTGCCAGCAGCTTAGGGGGACTTCTTCAAGAGACCCAGTACTTC.

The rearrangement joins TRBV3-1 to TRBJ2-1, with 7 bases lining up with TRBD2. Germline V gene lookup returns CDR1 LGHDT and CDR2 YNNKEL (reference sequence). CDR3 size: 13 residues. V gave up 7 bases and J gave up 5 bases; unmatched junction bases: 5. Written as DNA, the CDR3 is TGTGCCAGCAACCGACTAGCAGACAATGAGCAGTTCTTC. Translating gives CASNRLADNEQFF.

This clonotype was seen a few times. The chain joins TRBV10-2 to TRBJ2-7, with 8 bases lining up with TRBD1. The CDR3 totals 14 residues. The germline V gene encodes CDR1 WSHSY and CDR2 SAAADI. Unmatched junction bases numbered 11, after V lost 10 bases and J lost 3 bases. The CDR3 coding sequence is TGCGCCACTGAACAGGGGGAAGGTCTCTACGAGCAGTACTTC. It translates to CATEQGEGLYEQYF.

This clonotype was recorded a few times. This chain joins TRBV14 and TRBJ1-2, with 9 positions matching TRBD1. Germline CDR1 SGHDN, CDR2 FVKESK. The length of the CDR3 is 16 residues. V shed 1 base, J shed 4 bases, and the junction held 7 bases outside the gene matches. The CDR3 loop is CASSQGGQGYFYGYTF. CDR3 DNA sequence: TGTGCCAGCAGCCAAGGAGGACAGGGGTACTTCTATGGCTACACCTTC.